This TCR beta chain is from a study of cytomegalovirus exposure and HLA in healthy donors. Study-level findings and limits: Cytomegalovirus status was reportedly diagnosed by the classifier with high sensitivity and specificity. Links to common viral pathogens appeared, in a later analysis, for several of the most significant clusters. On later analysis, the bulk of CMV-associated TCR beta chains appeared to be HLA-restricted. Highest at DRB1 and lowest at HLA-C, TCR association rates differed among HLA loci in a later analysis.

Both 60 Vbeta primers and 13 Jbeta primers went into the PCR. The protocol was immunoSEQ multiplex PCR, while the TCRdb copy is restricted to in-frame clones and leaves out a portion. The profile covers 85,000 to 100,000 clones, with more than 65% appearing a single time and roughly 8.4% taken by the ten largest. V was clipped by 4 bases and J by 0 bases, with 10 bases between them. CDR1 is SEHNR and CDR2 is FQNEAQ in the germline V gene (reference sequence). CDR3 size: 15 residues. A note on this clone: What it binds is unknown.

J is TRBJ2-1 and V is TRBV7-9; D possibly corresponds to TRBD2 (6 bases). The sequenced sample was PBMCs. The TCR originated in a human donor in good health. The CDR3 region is CASSYRGSSYNEQFF. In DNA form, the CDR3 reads TGTGCCAGCAGCTATCGGGGGAGCTCCTACAATGAGCAGTTCTTC.